This T cell receptor beta chain is drawn from a study of cytomegalovirus exposure and HLA in healthy donors. Study-wide results and caveats: The listing of some 170 TCR beta chains classed them as cytomegalovirus-associated. The later analysis indicated that the majority of CMV-associated TCR beta chains appeared HLA-restricted.

A remark on this clone: Its antigen remains unknown.

This CDR3 region has 16 residues. The junction had 7 bases not matched to a gene; V was cut back by 0 bases and J by 4 bases. Germline V lookup: CDR1 LNHDA, CDR2 SQIVND (reference sequence). These donors counted as nominally healthy when sampled, but unrecorded immune exposures were likely. The study ran its PCR with 60 Vbeta and 13 Jbeta primers. Authors' methods: Approximately 11 million of some 80 million unique TCR beta chains were shared, per a later count. The repertoire was sequenced with immunoSEQ multiplex PCR; TCRdb's copy has only in-frame clones and lacks some. V and J calls and clone size are given by that table; D and trimming were obtained from the DNA. The repertoire holds roughly 180,000 clones, with 80% to 90% as singletons.

This sequence joins TRBV19 and TRBJ1-2; 8 bases fit TRBD1. The source of this sequence is a male donor in good health and CMV-seronegative. The material sequenced was PBMCs. Written as DNA, the CDR3 is TGTGCCAGTAGTATAGATGAGGGGACAGGACCCTATGGCTACACCTTC. Amino acid sequence: CASSIDEGTGPYGYTF.